Shown below are 4 T cell receptor beta chains from a single sample sequenced in a study of CD8+ T cells in alopecia areata. This sample's treatment: oral pan-JAK inhibitor, 5-10 mg twice daily. After isolation, RNA underwent reverse transcription to generate cDNA as the sequencing template. Assay used: immunoSEQ multiplex PCR; TCRdb lists only in-frame clones, some missing. The sample contains approximately 180,000 clones, about 61% of which appear only once. The sequencing used CD4+ T cells sorted from blood, collected at week 56, from a patient treated with tofacitinib. Every receptor here comes from a human donor with alopecia areata.

DNA of the CDR3: TGTGCCAGCAGCATACAGGGGGTAGGCACTGAAGCTTTCTTT. Protein: CASSIQGVGTEAFF. J is TRBJ1-1 and V is TRBV7-2, with 8 positions matching TRBD1. The CDR3 covers 14 residues. Germline V lookup: CDR1 SGHTA, CDR2 FQGNSA. V lost 5 bases to trimming and J lost 4 bases; unmatched junction nucleotides: 6.

This clone was picked up a small number of times. The chain combines TRBV10-3 with TRBJ2-7; 8 nucleotides agree with TRBD1. Germline trimming cut 6 bases from V and 5 bases from J; bases unmatched to any gene: 3. The CDR3 is 12 residues long. From germline, CDR1 is ENHRY and CDR2 SYGVKD. CDR3 protein: CAISSTGDEQYF. CDR3 nucleotides: TGTGCCATCAGCTCGACAGGGGACGAGCAGTACTTC.

Note on this clone: At one boundary the junction diverges from the germline segment, which might be a read error. This sequence joins TRBV2 and TRBJ2-7; D is uncertain. In germline, CDR1 is SNHLY, CDR2 FYNNEI. CDR3 length equals 12 residues. CDR3 sequence (DNA): TGTGCCAGCAGTGAAGGCGGTTTATACCTAGACTTC. It yields the protein CASSEGGLYLDF.

The genes are TRBV5-1 and TRBJ1-1, with 8 bases lining up with TRBD1. V dropped 0 bases and J dropped 6; count of bases not matched to a gene: 4. The length of the CDR3 is 14 residues. Germline V CDR1 and CDR2: SGHRS, YFSETQ. For the CDR3, the DNA is TGCGCCAGCAGCTTGGGACCACAGGGGGCTGAAGCTTTCTTT. Protein sequence: CASSLGPQGAEAFF.